This T cell receptor beta chain is from a study of T cell changes during pregnancy in multiple sclerosis. Measured with immunoSEQ multiplex PCR; TCRdb has only the in-frame clones, and not every one. Of some 64,000 clones in the sample, roughly 90% are singletons; the top ten hold 3.3%. The CDR3 length is 14 residues. The germline gives CDR1 SGHTA, CDR2 FQGNSA. Trimming removed 5 bases from V and 2 bases from J, with 12 bases in between. The sample in question was peripheral blood, obtained in the first trimester of pregnancy. The sequence derives from a female donor in good health, enrolled as a control in a pregnancy study. V gene TRBV7-2 combines with J gene TRBJ1-2; possibly TRBD1 for D (6 bases). CDR3 sequence reads: CASSPIQGNYGYTF. DNA for the CDR3: TGTGCCAGCAGCCCAATCCAGGGGAACTATGGCTACACCTTC. The variable domain in full, completed from reference TRBV7-2 and TRBJ1-2, reads GAGVSQSPSNKVTEKGKDVELRCDPISGHTALYWYRQSLGQGLEFLIYFQGNSAPDKSGLPSDRFSAERTGGSVSTLTIQRTQQEDSAVYLCASSPIQGNYGYTFGSGTRLTVV.